A selection of T cell receptor beta chains follows, all from one sample in a study of post-analysis software for immune sequencing data. In TCRdb, the PCR reads were re-called with MiXCR into one record per CDR3 protein. In the table there are approximately 730,000 distinct CDR3 sequences, less than 35% of which are singletons. Sequencing input: blood. The receptors were sampled from a girl aged 5-17 years with multiple sclerosis. Both conserved end residues are part of each CDR3. Each record gives: D gene, CDR3 length, clone size, J gene, V gene, CDR3 protein, CDR3 DNA. D genes are given only for firm matches. Rows give clone size only sometimes, using once, few, many, or a class for an expanded clone.

. 14 few TRBJ2-5 TRBV4-2 CASSQAASSETQYF TGTGCCAGCAGCCAAGCGGCCTCCTCGGAGACCCAGTACTTC
. 14 . TRBJ1-2 TRBV5-6 CASSGVGRSYGYTF TGTGCCAGCAGCGGGGTGGGGCGAAGCTATGGCTACACCTTC
TRBD1 14 . TRBJ2-1 TRBV20-1 CSARDPGQAHEQFF TGCAGTGCTCGGGATCCGGGACAGGCCCATGAGCAGTTCTTC
. 16 . TRBJ2-2 TRBV27 CASSFIPLGSTGELFF TGTGCCAGCAGTTTTATACCCCTCGGGAGCACCGGGGAGCTGTTTTTT
TRBD1 18 many TRBJ1-1 TRBV5-1 CASSWTGTGGTMNTEAFF TGCGCCAGCAGCTGGACCGGGACAGGGGGCACGATGAACACTGAAGCTTTCTTT
TRBD1 15 . TRBJ2-7 TRBV10-3 CAISKTGTGVYEQYF TGTGCCATCAGCAAAACCGGGACAGGGGTCTACGAGCAGTACTTC
TRBD1 15 many TRBJ2-5 TRBV5-8 CASSLLGTDQETQYF TGTGCCAGCAGCTTATTAGGGACAGATCAAGAGACCCAGTACTTC
TRBD2 13 . TRBJ2-1 TRBV6-2/TRBV6-3 CASSRLAGYEQFF TGTGCCAGCAGCCGCCTAGCGGGGTATGAGCAGTTCTTC
. 13 . TRBJ2-5 TRBV7-2 CASWARGSETQYF TGTGCCAGCTGGGCCAGGGGATCTGAGACCCAGTACTTC
. 15 few TRBJ2-7 TRBV5-6 CASSPSLMNSYEQYF TGTGCCAGCAGCCCAAGTTTGATGAACTCCTACGAGCAGTACTTC
TRBD1 15 few TRBJ2-7 TRBV28 CASSFVDREFYEQYF TGTGCCAGCAGTTTCGTGGACAGGGAGTTTTACGAGCAGTACTTC
. 12 few TRBJ1-2 TRBV25-1 CASSDLTGGYTF TGTGCCAGCAGTGATCTCACCGGGGGCTACACCTTC
TRBD2 14 few TRBJ2-5 TRBV20-1 CSAHHGLAVETQYF TGCAGTGCCCATCACGGACTAGCTGTGGAGACCCAGTACTTC
TRBD1 14 many TRBJ2-7 TRBV28 CASSSGQGAYEQYF TGTGCCAGCAGTTCGGGACAGGGAGCCTACGAGCAGTACTTC
TRBD1 16 . TRBJ1-6 TRBV7-9 CTSSTNRDSDNSPLHF TGTACCAGCAGCACTAACCGGGACAGCGATAATTCACCCCTCCACTTT
. 13 . TRBJ1-5 TRBV29-1 CSVVQGPNQPQHF TGCAGCGTTGTGCAGGGCCCCAATCAGCCCCAGCATTTT
. 13 few TRBJ1-5 TRBV7-2 CASSFGAGQPQHF TGTGCCAGCAGCTTCGGTGCCGGTCAGCCCCAGCATTTT
TRBD1 14 . TRBJ1-1 TRBV27 CASSRQGANTEAFF TGTGCCAGCAGTCGACAGGGGGCGAACACTGAAGCTTTCTTT
. 16 . TRBJ1-5 TRBV2 CASCRGRGNSNQPQHF TGTGCCAGCTGCCGCGGGCGGGGTAATAGCAATCAGCCCCAGCATTTT
. 15 . TRBJ1-1 TRBV4-2 CASSQGSGTNTEAFF TGTGCCAGCAGCCAAGGATCGGGTACGAACACTGAAGCTTTCTTT
TRBD1 19 . TRBJ2-3 TRBV5-5 CASSLGSQDRTPSTDTQYF TGTGCCAGCAGCTTGGGATCTCAGGACAGGACCCCTAGCACAGATACGCAGTATTTT
. 13 few TRBJ2-1 TRBV9 CASSVAQGGKQFF TGTGCCAGCAGCGTAGCTCAGGGCGGGAAGCAGTTCTTC
TRBD1 14 . TRBJ2-3 TRBV29-1 CSVEAGGASDTQYF TGCAGCGTTGAGGCAGGGGGCGCTTCGGATACGCAGTATTTT
. 15 . TRBJ1-2 TRBV7-8 CASSLAGRRGRGYTF TGTGCCAGCAGCTTAGCGGGTCGCCGGGGCCGCGGCTACACCTTC
. 12 few TRBJ2-7 TRBV15 CATSSEGYEQYF TGTGCCACCAGCAGCGAAGGATACGAGCAGTACTTC